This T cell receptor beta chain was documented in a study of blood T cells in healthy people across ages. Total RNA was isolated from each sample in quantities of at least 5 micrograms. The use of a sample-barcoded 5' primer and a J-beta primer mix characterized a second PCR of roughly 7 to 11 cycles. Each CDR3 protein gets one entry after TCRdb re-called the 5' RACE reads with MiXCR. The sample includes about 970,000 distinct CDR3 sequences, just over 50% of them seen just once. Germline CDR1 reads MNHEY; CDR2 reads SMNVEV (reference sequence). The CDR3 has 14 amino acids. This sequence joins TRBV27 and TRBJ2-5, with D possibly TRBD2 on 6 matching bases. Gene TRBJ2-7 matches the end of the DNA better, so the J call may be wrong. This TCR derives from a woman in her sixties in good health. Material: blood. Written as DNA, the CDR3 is TGTGCCAGCAGTGCTGATTTGGGGAGGTTCGAGCAGTACTTC. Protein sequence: CASSADLGRFEQYF.